Described below is a single T cell receptor (beta chain) sequence and its context. Its antigen is as yet unknown. V was pared by 3 bases and J by 8 bases, with 11 bases between. This CDR3 region has 13 residues. These data come from a study of T-cell memory formation after mild COVID-19. Study-wide background: TCR clusters mostly belonged to single donors.

Points from the study as a whole: Clones contracting over day 15 to 85 were CD4/CD8 balanced, with later expanders leaning CD4+.

Sample barcodes and UMIs were carried by the TCR alpha and TCR beta cDNA libraries that 5'RACE generated with constant-segment primers. MiXCR, applied by TCRdb to the 5' RACE reads, yields one record per CDR3 protein. The data hold 300,000 to 350,000 distinct CDR3 sequences, with 15% to 20% observed a single time. The specimen sequenced was PBMCs or a T cell subset sorted from them (not recorded which). The J gene is TRBJ2-4, the V gene TRBV12-3 or TRBV12-4; no definite D call. This clonotype was sampled from a man aged 18 to 35 who had mild COVID-19 (a few samples of this study predate the infection). Cell type and time point are not known. The CDR3 DNA reads as TGTGCCAGCAGTTTGTTTCGCGCGGACATTCAGTACTTC. Translated: CASSLFRADIQYF.